The 5 T cell receptor beta chains in this list originate from one sample, sequenced in a study of T cells in Graves' hyperthyroidism and ophthalmopathy. Amplified TCR beta CDR3 regions came from RNA transcripts. When the TCR CDR3 underwent first-round RT-PCR, the HTBI primer set was used. TCRdb reprocessed the multiplex PCR reads via MiXCR and lists one record per CDR3 protein. The sample has a few hundred thousand distinct CDR3 sequences, about 18% seen once. The sample was blood. Receptor source: a woman between 45 and 65 years old with Graves' hyperthyroidism.

This clonotype was detected ten times or more. The gene calls are TRBV12-3 or TRBV12-4 and TRBJ1-6; D not certain. V was trimmed by 6 bases and J by 8 bases, leaving 11 bases between them. This CDR3 is built from 13 residues. The CDR3 DNA is TGTGCCAGCAGCGCCTCCGGGGATTCACCCCTCCACTTT. This gives the protein CASSASGDSPLHF.

This clonotype was seen repeatedly, ten times or more. The chain joins TRBV10-3 to TRBJ2-3; 11 bases map to TRBD2. J gave up 2 bases and V 4 bases, and 8 bases lay outside the gene matches. The CDR3 has 17 residues. Germline loops: CDR1 ENHRY, CDR2 SYGVKD. CDR3 bases: TGTGCCATCAGTGGGAAAGGGACTAGCGGCTACACAGATACGCAGTATTTT. This translates into CAISGKGTSGYTDTQYF.

This clonotype was found many times. V is TRBV3-1 and J is TRBJ1-1, with D possibly matching TRBD1 (5 bases). The length of the CDR3 is 13 residues. In germline, CDR1 is LGHDT, CDR2 YNNKEL (reference sequence). Trimming took off 3 bases at V and 9 bases at J, with 14 bases between the two ends. Here the CDR3 reads CASSQAGPLKAFF. CDR3 coding DNA: TGTGCCAGCAGCCAGGCAGGGCCTTTGAAAGCTTTCTTT.

The CDR3 bases are TGTGCCAGTCGCTATGAAAAACTGTTTTTT. Protein sequence: CASRYEKLFF. The chain links TRBV2 to TRBJ1-4; D not certain. CDR1 and CDR2 from the germline V gene are SNHLY and FYNNEI. Trimming removed 9 bases at V and 6 bases at J, with 5 bases between. The CDR3 contains 10 residues.

V gene TRBV6-5 combines with J gene TRBJ1-6; unclear D gene. The CDR3 covers 16 residues. V shed 4 bases and J shed 0 bases, with 10 bases lying between them. In germline, CDR1 is MNHEY, CDR2 SVGAGI. CDR3 loop: CASSSPRSSYNSPLHF. The CDR3 DNA is TGTGCCAGCAGTTCTCCACGAAGCTCCTATAATTCACCCCTCCACTTT.